These 7 T cell receptor beta chains share one sample of origin, sequenced in a study of Ad26.COV2.S vaccination and SARS-CoV-2 variants. Profiled with immunoSEQ multiplex PCR; TCRdb holds only in-frame clones, not every one. The sample holds under 150,000 clones, roughly 90% seen once. The sequencing here drew on peripheral blood, taken after recovery from COVID-19. Source of these receptors: a human donor who had recovered from COVID-19.

The V and J genes are TRBV19 and TRBJ2-3; 10 bases are shared with TRBD2. Germline CDR1 and CDR2: LNHDA and SQIVND (reference sequence). V gave up 9 bases and J gave up 1 base; unmatched junction bases: 10. The CDR3 is 16 amino acids. The CDR3 reads CASTRAGTSGTDTQYF. The DNA of the CDR3 is TGTGCCAGCACCCGGGCGGGGACTAGCGGCACAGATACGCAGTATTTT.

V usage is TRBV20-1 and J usage is TRBJ2-2; D is unresolved. Germline V CDR1 and CDR2: DFQATT, SNEGSKA (reference sequence). The CDR3 runs 11 residues. The ends were cut back, 6 bases at V and 9 bases at J, with 11 bases in the middle. The DNA for the CDR3 is TGCAGTGCGTCCTCGGGTCGGGAGCTGTTTTTT. It is translated as CSASSGRELFF.

This chain links TRBV30 with TRBJ2-1; D uncertain. This CDR3 region has 11 residues. CDR1 is GTSNPN, CDR2 SVGIG, per germline (reference sequence). Trimming cost V 4 bases and J 9 bases, with 10 bases left between them. Written as DNA, the CDR3 is TGTGCCTGGACGTGGCGCCTTGAGCAGTTCTTC. Translating it yields CAWTWRLEQFF.

This clone was recorded only once. The chain links TRBV7-9 to TRBJ2-3; TRBD1 matches 8 bases. J lost 2 bases, V lost 3 bases, and 4 bases had no gene match. Germline values: CDR1 SEHNR, CDR2 FQNEAQ (reference sequence). This CDR3 comprises 15 residues. The CDR3: CASSFWTGNTDTQYF. CDR3 nucleotides: TGTGCCAGCAGCTTTTGGACAGGGAACACAGATACGCAGTATTTT. Based on the CDR3 plus reference TRBV7-9 and TRBJ2-3, the full variable domain is DTGVSQNPRHKITKRGQNVTFRCDPISEHNRLYWYRQTLGQGPEFLTYFQNEAQLEKSRLLSDRFSAERPKGSFSTLEIQRTEQGDSAMYLCASSFWTGNTDTQYFGPGTRLTVL.

V is TRBV28 and J is TRBJ2-1; 10 bases are a match to TRBD2. The CDR3 has 14 residues. Germline assignment: CDR1 MDHEN and CDR2 SYDVKM. V trimming: 3 bases; J trimming: 6 bases; junction bases outside the gene matches: 2. The CDR3, as DNA: TGTGCCAGCAGTTTGAGCGGGGGGGCCAATGAGCAGTTCTTC. Amino acid sequence: CASSLSGGANEQFF.

The chain recombines TRBV28 with TRBJ1-1, with 7 bases identical to TRBD1. Trimming took 4 bases from V and 0 from J; bases not matched to a gene: 11. Germline loops: CDR1 MDHEN, CDR2 SYDVKM. The CDR3 has 17 residues. CDR3 loop: CASSSPRTGAMNTEAFF. As DNA, the CDR3 is TGTGCCAGCAGTTCTCCCCGGACAGGAGCCATGAACACTGAAGCTTTCTTT.

The V call is TRBV7-2, the J call TRBJ2-3; no definite D call. Germline lookup yields CDR1 SGHTA and CDR2 FQGNSA. This CDR3 is 13 amino acids long. V dropped 0 bases and J dropped 4 bases, with 5 bases sitting between them. CDR3 sequence reads: CASSLADADTQYF. In nucleotides, the CDR3 is TGTGCCAGCAGCTTAGCTGATGCAGATACGCAGTATTTT.